This T cell receptor beta chain came from a study of T cell responses to AZD1222 COVID-19 vaccine. General observations from the study: Among the donors, most were white British and more were female, and clonal diversity was possibly underestimated. Nearly half of unique spike-specific TCRs reportedly avoided B.1.351 and B.1.1.7 mutated regions.

The table came from immunoSEQ multiplex PCR; TCRdb's copy has only in-frame clones and leaves some out. The sample includes about 160,000 clones, 91% of them seen just once. Germline CDR1 SGHTA, CDR2 FQGNSA. V shed 5 bases and J shed 0 bases, with 5 bases lying between them. The CDR3 is 13 residues long. This clone was counted between two and nine times. Its specificity is not known. The sequence came from an adult in good health. Sequencing used peripheral blood, obtained on day 0 of AZD1222 vaccination. The V call is TRBV7-2, the J call TRBJ1-5; D uncertain. In nucleotides, the CDR3 is TGTGCCAGCAGCCACGGTAGCAATCAGCCCCAGCATTTT. As protein: CASSHGSNQPQHF.